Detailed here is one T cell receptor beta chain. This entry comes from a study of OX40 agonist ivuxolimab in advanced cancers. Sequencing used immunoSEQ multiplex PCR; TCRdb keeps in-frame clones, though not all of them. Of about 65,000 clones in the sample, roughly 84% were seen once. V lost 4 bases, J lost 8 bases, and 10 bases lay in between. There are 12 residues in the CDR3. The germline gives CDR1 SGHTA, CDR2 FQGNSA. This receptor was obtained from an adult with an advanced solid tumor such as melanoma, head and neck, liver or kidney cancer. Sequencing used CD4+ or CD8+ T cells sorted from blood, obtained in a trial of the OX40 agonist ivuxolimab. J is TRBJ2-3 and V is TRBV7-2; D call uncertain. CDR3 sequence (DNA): TGTGCCAGCAGCTCCCTCGGACGTACGCAGTATTTT. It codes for CASSSLGRTQYF.